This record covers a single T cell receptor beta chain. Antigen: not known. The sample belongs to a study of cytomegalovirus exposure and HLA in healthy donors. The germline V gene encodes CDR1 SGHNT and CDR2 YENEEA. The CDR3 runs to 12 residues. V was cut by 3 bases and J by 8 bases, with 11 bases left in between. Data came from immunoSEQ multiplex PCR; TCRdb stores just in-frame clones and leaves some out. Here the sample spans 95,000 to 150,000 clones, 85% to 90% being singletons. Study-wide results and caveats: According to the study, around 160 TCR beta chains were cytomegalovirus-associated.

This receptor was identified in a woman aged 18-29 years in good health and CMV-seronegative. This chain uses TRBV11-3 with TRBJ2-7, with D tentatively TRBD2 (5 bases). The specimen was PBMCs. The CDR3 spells CASSLDGVQQYF. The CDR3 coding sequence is TGTGCCAGCAGCTTGGACGGGGTACAGCAGTACTTC.